This is a list of T cell receptor beta chains from one sample in a study of CD4 T cells in relation to SARS-CoV-2 and coronaviruses. TCRdb's copy holds only in-frame clones and misses some; the assay was immunoSEQ multiplex PCR. The sample includes about 37,000 clones, roughly 90% of them seen just once. The specimen sequenced was memory CD4+ T cells from PBMCs. All receptors come from an adult with COVID-19. CDR3s include the opening cysteine and the closing phenylalanine or tryptophan. D genes are given only for firm matches. Size is omitted from some rows. Given values are once, few, many or a class for expanded clones.

J gene	D gene	V gene	clone size	CDR3 DNA	CDR3 protein
TRBJ1-5	NA	TRBV5-4	NA	TGTGCCAGCAGCTTGGTTCCGGGGGATCAGCCCCAGCATTTT	CASSLVPGDQPQHF
TRBJ1-5	NA	TRBV6-5	NA	TGTGCCAGCAGTTACTCGTTGGGGGTTCAGCCCCAGCATTTT	CASSYSLGVQPQHF
TRBJ2-3	NA	TRBV19	NA	TGTGCCAGTAGTAAGGGGACTGGAAACACAGATACGCAGTATTTT	CASSKGTGNTDTQYF
TRBJ2-5	TRBD1	TRBV5-5	NA	TGTGCCAGCAGCTTGGGGGACCAGGGGGTCCGAGAGACCCAGTACTTC	CASSLGDQGVRETQYF
TRBJ1-1	NA	TRBV7-3	few	TGTGCCAGCAGCTTAACGCAGGGCCACACTGAAGCTTTCTTT	CASSLTQGHTEAFF
TRBJ2-7	NA	TRBV7-8	NA	TGTGCCAGCAGCCTTCCCTGGACTGCTACCTACGAGCAGTACTTC	CASSLPWTATYEQYF
TRBJ2-5	NA	TRBV12-3/TRBV12-4	NA	TGTGCCAGCACTCTAACGCAGGGTGGGACCCAGTACTTC	CASTLTQGGTQYF
TRBJ2-2	NA	TRBV5-1	once	TGCGCCAGCAGCGAACCGGGACTCACGAACACCGGGGAGCTGTTTTTT	CASSEPGLTNTGELFF
TRBJ2-6	NA	TRBV28	NA	TGTGCCAGCGGGGTGGCTGGGGCCAACGTCCTGACTTTC	CASGVAGANVLTF
TRBJ2-7	NA	TRBV11-1	NA	TGTGCCAGCAGCTTAGCTCGGGGGCCCTACGAGCAGTACTTC	CASSLARGPYEQYF
TRBJ2-4	NA	TRBV7-2	NA	TGTGCCAGCAGAGGGGGTTCACGTAACATTCAGTACTTC	CASRGGSRNIQYF
TRBJ2-7	TRBD1	TRBV3-1/TRBV3-2	NA	TGTGCCAGCAGCCCGGGGACAGGGTCCGAGCAGTACTTC	CASSPGTGSEQYF
TRBJ2-7	NA	TRBV30	NA	TGTGCCTGGAGTAGGGCGGACTTGCCCACCGAGCAGTACTTC	CAWSRADLPTEQYF
TRBJ1-1	TRBD1	TRBV9	NA	TGTGCCAGCAGCCTCAAAGGTGGAGGGGGCGCCGGCACTGAAGCTTTCTTT	CASSLKGGGGAGTEAFF
TRBJ1-6	NA	TRBV19	NA	TGTGCCAGTAGTATTCGCAGGTTGGGCTCATATAATTCACCCCTCCACTTT	CASSIRRLGSYNSPLHF
TRBJ2-7	NA	TRBV5-1	once	TGCGCCAGCAGTTATAACCAACTAGACGCAGGCTACGAGCAGTACTTC	CASSYNQLDAGYEQYF
TRBJ1-2	NA	TRBV7-9	NA	TGTGCCAGCAGCTTAGATAAGACCCGAATGGGCTACACCTTC	CASSLDKTRMGYTF
TRBJ2-3	NA	TRBV19	NA	TGTGCCAGTTCGGACCCGCCCACAGATACGCAGTATTTT	CASSDPPTDTQYF
TRBJ2-7	NA	TRBV6-5	NA	TGTGCCAGCAGCCTGGACGGGAACCGGTACGAGCAGTACTTC	CASSLDGNRYEQYF
TRBJ1-6	TRBD1	TRBV7-9	once	TGTGCCAGCATCCAGGGGGCACAGAATTCACCCCTCCACTTT	CASIQGAQNSPLHF
TRBJ2-7	NA	TRBV5-1	NA	TGCGCCAGCAGCTCCAGCGGTGTCTCCTACGAGCAGTACTTC	CASSSSGVSYEQYF
TRBJ1-4	NA	TRBV7-2	NA	TGTGCCAGCAGACCAACCTTTGCAACTAATGAAAAACTGTTTTTT	CASRPTFATNEKLFF
TRBJ1-1	NA	TRBV28	NA	TGTGCCAGCAGTTTAAGGGGAACAGGCCGGGACACTGAAGCTTTCTTT	CASSLRGTGRDTEAFF
TRBJ1-5	TRBD1	TRBV28	NA	TGTGCCAGCAGTTTAGTGCCCCAGGGGGTCGGTCAGCCCCAGCATTTT	CASSLVPQGVGQPQHF
TRBJ2-1	NA	TRBV27	NA	TGTGCCAGCAGTCGTCTCGAGGCCTACAATGAGCAGTTCTTC	CASSRLEAYNEQFF
TRBJ1-6	NA	TRBV10-2	NA	TGCGCCAGCAGTGGGGGCTATAATTCACCCCTCCACTTT	CASSGGYNSPLHF
TRBJ1-2	NA	TRBV6-1	NA	TGTGCCAGCAGTGAAAGCCGGAACTATGGCTACACCTTC	CASSESRNYGYTF
TRBJ2-1	TRBD2	TRBV27	NA	TGTGCCAGCAGTTTACGGACTAGCGGGGGTGTGACAAATGAGCAGTTCTTC	CASSLRTSGGVTNEQFF
TRBJ2-7	NA	TRBV29-1	NA	TGCAGCGCAAAGACAGACCTCCCGCACGAGCAGTACTTC	CSAKTDLPHEQYF
TRBJ1-2	TRBD1	TRBV15	few	TGTGCCACCAGCAGAGCCGAAACAGGGGCGGGTGGCTACACCTTC	CATSRAETGAGGYTF
TRBJ2-7	NA	TRBV29-1	NA	TGCAGCGTATCAGGGGCGTCCTACGAGCAGTACTTC	CSVSGASYEQYF
TRBJ1-6	NA	TRBV7-2	NA	TGTGCCAGCAGCTCCTCTAGTACTAGCTCCTATAATTCACCCCTCCACTTT	CASSSSSTSSYNSPLHF
TRBJ1-5	NA	TRBV2	NA	TGTGCCAGCAGTGAAGTAGGGAGCAATCAGCCCCAGCATTTT	CASSEVGSNQPQHF
TRBJ1-6	TRBD1	TRBV4-2	NA	TGTGCCAGCAGCCAAGGTCAGGGACAGGGGTTTCGTTATAGTAATTCACCCCTCCACTTT	CASSQGQGQGFRYSNSPLHF
TRBJ1-4	NA	TRBV6-5	NA	TGTGCCAGCAGCGAGTCTTTGGGTAATGAAAAACTGTTTTTT	CASSESLGNEKLFF
TRBJ2-7	TRBD2	TRBV27	NA	TGTGCCAGCAGTTTATACTTTGGGGCGGGGGGGCTCCGGAACGAGCAGTACTTC	CASSLYFGAGGLRNEQYF
TRBJ1-5	NA	TRBV6-5	NA	TGTGCCAGCACCTTAGGACAGACCCTCTACCAGCCCCAGCATTTT	CASTLGQTLYQPQHF
TRBJ1-3	NA	TRBV7-9	few	TGTGCCAGCAGCAACCCCGGGGGGATCTCTGGAAACACCATATATTTT	CASSNPGGISGNTIYF
TRBJ2-7	TRBD1	TRBV28	NA	TGTGCCAGTCTCGGACAGGGACCCTACGAGCAGTACTTC	CASLGQGPYEQYF
TRBJ1-1	NA	TRBV5-8	NA	TGTGCCAGCAGCCTAATCAGAGTGTTCGCGGCATCCACTGAAGCTTTCTTT	CASSLIRVFAASTEAFF
TRBJ2-6	TRBD2	TRBV9	NA	TGTGCCAGCAGCGTAGCTCTAGCGGGCCACTCTGGGGCCAACGTCCTGACTTTC	CASSVALAGHSGANVLTF
TRBJ1-2	NA	TRBV5-6	NA	TGTGCCAGCAGCTTGTACCCAGGCGAGTATGGCTACACCTTC	CASSLYPGEYGYTF
TRBJ2-2	NA	TRBV5-1	NA	TGCGCCAGCAGCTCCAGTATGAGGCAGGGGCATAACACCGGGGAGCTGTTTTTT	CASSSSMRQGHNTGELFF
TRBJ2-3	NA	TRBV7-2	few	TGTGCCAGCAGCTTAGACCAGGGAATAGATACGCAGTATTTT	CASSLDQGIDTQYF
TRBJ1-4	NA	TRBV19	NA	TGTGCCAGTAGTATGAGGGGGTGGAATGAAAAACTGTTTTTT	CASSMRGWNEKLFF
TRBJ1-2	TRBD1	TRBV5-1	NA	TGCGCCAGCAGCCTGAACCCTCCGGGACAGAAGATCGGCTACACCTTC	CASSLNPPGQKIGYTF
TRBJ1-6	NA	TRBV21-1	NA	TGTGCCAGCAGCCTCAGGGATCTCTTCTATAATTCACCCCTCCACTTT	CASSLRDLFYNSPLHF
TRBJ2-3	NA	TRBV28	NA	TGTGCCAGCACCTCAACGGGTTTCGTTACGCAGTATTTT	CASTSTGFVTQYF
TRBJ2-3	NA	TRBV4-3	NA	TGCGCCAGCAGCCCGGACTGGGGGGGGCCCACAGATACGCAGTATTTT	CASSPDWGGPTDTQYF
TRBJ1-3	NA	TRBV19	NA	TGTGCCAGTAGTCCCCGCCCCATGCGCCGGTCTGGAAACACCATATATTTT	CASSPRPMRRSGNTIYF
TRBJ2-1	TRBD2	TRBV6-1	NA	TGTGCCAGCAGTGAATCTCGATTTGAGCGGGGGGTTTACAATGAGCAGTTCTTC	CASSESRFERGVYNEQFF
TRBJ2-7	NA	TRBV5-4	NA	TGTGCCAGCAGCTTGGCGAAACGTTTTGGGCAGGACGAGCAGTACTTC	CASSLAKRFGQDEQYF
TRBJ1-4	TRBD1	TRBV6-5	NA	TGTGCCAGCAGTTACTTCGGACAGGGCGATGAAAAACTGTTTTTT	CASSYFGQGDEKLFF
TRBJ2-7	NA	TRBV9	NA	TGTGCCAGCAGCGTTCCCCCGCCCGCAGGGTACGAGCAGTACTTC	CASSVPPPAGYEQYF
TRBJ2-2	TRBD1	TRBV7-9	NA	TGTGCCAGCAAAGGGACAGGGGCCGGTACCGGGGAGCTGTTTTTT	CASKGTGAGTGELFF